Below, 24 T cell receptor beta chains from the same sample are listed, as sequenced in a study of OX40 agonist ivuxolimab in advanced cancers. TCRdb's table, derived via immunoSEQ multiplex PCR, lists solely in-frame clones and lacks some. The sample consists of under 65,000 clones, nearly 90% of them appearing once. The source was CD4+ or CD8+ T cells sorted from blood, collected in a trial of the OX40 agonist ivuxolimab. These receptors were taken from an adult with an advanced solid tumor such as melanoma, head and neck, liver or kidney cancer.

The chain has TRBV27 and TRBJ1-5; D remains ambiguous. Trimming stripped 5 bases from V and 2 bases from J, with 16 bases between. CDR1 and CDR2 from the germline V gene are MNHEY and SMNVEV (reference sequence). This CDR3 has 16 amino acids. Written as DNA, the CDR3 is TGTGCCAGCAGTCCCGGATGGGCGGACCGCAATCAGCCCCAGCATTTT. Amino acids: CASSPGWADRNQPQHF.

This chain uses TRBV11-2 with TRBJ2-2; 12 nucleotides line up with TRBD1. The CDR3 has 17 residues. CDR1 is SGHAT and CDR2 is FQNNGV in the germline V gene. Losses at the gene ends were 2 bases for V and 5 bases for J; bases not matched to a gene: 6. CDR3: CASSLNEGQGATGELFF. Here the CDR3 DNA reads TGTGCCAGCAGCTTAAATGAGGGACAGGGGGCGACCGGGGAGCTGTTTTTT.

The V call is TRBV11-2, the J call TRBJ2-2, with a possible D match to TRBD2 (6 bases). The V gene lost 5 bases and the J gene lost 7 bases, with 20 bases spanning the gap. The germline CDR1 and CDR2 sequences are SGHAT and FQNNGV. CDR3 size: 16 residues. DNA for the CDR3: TGTGCCAGCAGCCCTAGTAGACCAGGGAGGATCGGGGAGCTGTTTTTT. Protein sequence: CASSPSRPGRIGELFF.

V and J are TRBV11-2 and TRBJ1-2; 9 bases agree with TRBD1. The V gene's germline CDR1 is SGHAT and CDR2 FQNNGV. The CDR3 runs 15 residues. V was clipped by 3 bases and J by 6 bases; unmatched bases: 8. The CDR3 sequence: CASSFVPGQGNGYTF. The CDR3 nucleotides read TGTGCCAGCAGCTTCGTCCCGGGACAGGGCAATGGCTACACCTTC.

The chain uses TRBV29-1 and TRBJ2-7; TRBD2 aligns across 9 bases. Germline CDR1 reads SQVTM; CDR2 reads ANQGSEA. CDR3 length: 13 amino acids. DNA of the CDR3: TGCAGTGTAGCGGGAGTTTTAGGGGCCGAGCAGTACTTC. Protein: CSVAGVLGAEQYF.

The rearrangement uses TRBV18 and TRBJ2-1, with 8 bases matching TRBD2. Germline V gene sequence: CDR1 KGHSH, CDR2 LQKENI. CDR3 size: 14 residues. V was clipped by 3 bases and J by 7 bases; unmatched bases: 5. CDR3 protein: CASSPPGLVNEQFF. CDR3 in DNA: TGTGCCAGCTCACCCCCGGGACTAGTAAATGAGCAGTTCTTC.

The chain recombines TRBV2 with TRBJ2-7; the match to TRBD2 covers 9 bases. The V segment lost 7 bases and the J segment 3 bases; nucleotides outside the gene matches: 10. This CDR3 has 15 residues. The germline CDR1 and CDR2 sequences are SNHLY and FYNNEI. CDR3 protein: CASTQGTSRFYEQYF. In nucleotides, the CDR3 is TGTGCCAGCACCCAGGGGACTAGCAGATTCTACGAGCAGTACTTC.

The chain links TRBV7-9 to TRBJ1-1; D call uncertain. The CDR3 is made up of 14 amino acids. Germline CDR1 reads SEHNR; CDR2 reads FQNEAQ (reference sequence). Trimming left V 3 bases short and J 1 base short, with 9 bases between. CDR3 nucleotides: TGTGCCAGCAGCTTCCTGACGGAGAACACTGAAGCTTTCTTT. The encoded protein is CASSFLTENTEAFF.

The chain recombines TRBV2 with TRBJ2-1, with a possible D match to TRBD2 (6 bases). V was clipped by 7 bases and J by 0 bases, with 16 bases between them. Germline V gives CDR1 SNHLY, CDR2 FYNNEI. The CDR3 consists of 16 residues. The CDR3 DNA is TGTGCCAGCATGAGGACGGGACTTGGCTCCTACAATGAGCAGTTCTTC. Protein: CASMRTGLGSYNEQFF.

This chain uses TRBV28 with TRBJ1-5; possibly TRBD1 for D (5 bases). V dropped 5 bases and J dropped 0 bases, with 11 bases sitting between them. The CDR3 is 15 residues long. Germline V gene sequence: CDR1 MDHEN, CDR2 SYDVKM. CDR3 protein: CASSGLRVSNQPQHF. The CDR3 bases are TGTGCCAGCAGTGGCCTCAGGGTTAGCAATCAGCCCCAGCATTTT.

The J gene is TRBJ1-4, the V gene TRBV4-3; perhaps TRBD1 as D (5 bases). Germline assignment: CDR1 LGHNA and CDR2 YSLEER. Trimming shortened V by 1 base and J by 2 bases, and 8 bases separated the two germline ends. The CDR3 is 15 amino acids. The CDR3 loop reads CASSQGGMTNEKLFF. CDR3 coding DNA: TGCGCCAGCAGCCAAGGGGGGATGACTAATGAAAAACTGTTTTTT.

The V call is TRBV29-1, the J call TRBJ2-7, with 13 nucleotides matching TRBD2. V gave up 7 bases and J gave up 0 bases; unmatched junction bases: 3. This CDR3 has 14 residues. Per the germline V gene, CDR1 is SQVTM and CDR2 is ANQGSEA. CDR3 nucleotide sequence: TGCAGCGCCGGACTAGCGGGGGTCTCCTACGAGCAGTACGTC. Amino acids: CSAGLAGVSYEQYV.

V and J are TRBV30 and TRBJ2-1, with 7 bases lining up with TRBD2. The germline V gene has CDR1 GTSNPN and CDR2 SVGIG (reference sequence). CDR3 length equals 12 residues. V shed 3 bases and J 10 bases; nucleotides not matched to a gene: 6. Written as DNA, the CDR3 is TGTGCCTGGAGCCTCACTAGCGCCGAGCAGTTCTTC. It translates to CAWSLTSAEQFF.

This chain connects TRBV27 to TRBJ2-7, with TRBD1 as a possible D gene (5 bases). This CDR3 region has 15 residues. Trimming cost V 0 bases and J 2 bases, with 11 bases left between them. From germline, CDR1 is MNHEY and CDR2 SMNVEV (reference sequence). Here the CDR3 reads CASSLSIQGAYEQYF. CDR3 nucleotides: TGTGCCAGCAGTTTATCGATCCAGGGCGCCTACGAGCAGTACTTC.

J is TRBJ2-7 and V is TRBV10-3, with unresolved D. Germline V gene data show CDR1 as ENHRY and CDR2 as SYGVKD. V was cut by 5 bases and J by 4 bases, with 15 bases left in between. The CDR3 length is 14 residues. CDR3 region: CAISPAGKAYEQYF. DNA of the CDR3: TGTGCCATCAGTCCGGCAGGCAAAGCATACGAGCAGTACTTC.

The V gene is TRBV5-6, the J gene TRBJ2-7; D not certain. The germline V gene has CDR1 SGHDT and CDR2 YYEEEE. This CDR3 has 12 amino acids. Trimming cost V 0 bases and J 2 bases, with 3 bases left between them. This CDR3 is CASSLEAYEQYF. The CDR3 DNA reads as TGTGCCAGCAGCTTGGAAGCCTACGAGCAGTACTTC.

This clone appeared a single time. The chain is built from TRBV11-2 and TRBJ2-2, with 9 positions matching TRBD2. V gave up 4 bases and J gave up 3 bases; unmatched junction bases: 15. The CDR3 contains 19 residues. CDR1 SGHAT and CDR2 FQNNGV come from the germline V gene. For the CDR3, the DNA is TGTGCCAGCAGCTCGGAGGTGGTAGCGGGAGCGCTGTACACCGGGGAGCTGTTTTTT. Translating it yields CASSSEVVAGALYTGELFF.

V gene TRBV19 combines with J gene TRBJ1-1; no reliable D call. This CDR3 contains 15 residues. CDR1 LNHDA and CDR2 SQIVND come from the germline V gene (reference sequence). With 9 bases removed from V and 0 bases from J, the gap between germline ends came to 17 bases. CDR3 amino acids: CASSGGRFLNTEAFF. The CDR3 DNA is TGTGCCAGCTCGGGAGGCCGCTTTTTGAACACTGAAGCTTTCTTT. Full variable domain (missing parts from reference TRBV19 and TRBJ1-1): DGGITQSPKYLFRKEGQNVTLSCEQNLNHDAMYWYRQDPGQGLRLIYYSQIVNDFQKGDIAEGYSVSREKKESFPLTVTSAQKNPTAFYLCASSGGRFLNTEAFFGQGTRLTVV.

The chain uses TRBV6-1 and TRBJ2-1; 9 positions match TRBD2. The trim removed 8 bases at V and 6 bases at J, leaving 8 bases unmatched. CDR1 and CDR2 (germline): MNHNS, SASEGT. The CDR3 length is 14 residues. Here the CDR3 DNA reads TGTGCCAGCGTTGTGATAGCGGGAGCCAATGAGCAGTTCTTC. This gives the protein CASVVIAGANEQFF.

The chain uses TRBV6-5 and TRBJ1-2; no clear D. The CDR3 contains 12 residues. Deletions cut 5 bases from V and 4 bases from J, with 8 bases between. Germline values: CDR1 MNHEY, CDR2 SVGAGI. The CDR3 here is CASSPGLYGYTF. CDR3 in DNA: TGTGCCAGCAGTCCTGGTCTCTATGGCTACACCTTC.

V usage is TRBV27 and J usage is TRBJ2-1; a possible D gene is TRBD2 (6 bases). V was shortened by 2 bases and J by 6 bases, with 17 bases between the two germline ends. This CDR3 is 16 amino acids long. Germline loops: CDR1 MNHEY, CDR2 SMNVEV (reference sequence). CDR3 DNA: TGTGCCAGCAGTTTACGTCCGGCTAGCGTTCCCAATGAGCAGTTCTTC. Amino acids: CASSLRPASVPNEQFF.

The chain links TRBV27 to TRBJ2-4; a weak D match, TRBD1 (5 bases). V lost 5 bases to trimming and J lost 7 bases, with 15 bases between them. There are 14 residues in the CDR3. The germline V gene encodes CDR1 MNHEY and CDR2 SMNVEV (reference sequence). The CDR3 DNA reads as TGTGCCAGCAGTCTGTTTAGGGGAAACAACATTCAGTACTTC. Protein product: CASSLFRGNNIQYF.

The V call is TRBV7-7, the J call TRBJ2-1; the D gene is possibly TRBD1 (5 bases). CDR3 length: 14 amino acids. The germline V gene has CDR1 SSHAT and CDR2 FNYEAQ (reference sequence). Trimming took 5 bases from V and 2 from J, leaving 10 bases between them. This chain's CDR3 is CASSMQGAYNEQFF. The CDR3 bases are TGTGCCAGCAGCATGCAGGGTGCCTACAATGAGCAGTTCTTC.

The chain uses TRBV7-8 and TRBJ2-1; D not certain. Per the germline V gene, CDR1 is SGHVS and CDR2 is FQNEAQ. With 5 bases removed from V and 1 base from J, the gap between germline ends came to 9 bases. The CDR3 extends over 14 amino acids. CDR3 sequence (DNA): TGTGCCAGCAGCCATATAGGTTCCTACAATGAGCAGTTCTTC. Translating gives CASSHIGSYNEQFF. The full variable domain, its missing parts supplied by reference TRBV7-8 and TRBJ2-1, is GAGVSQSPRYKVAKRGQDVALRCDPISGHVSLFWYQQALGQGPEFLTYFQNEAQLDKSGLPSDRFFAERPEGSVSTLKIQRTQQEDSAVYLCASSHIGSYNEQFFGPGTRLTVL.